This T cell receptor (beta chain) was recorded in a study of CD4 T cells in relation to SARS-CoV-2 and coronaviruses. Germline V gene sequence: CDR1 MGHDK, CDR2 SYGVNS. This CDR3 has 14 residues. Trimming removed 7 bases from V and 3 bases from J; junction bases left unmatched: 5. CD4+ T cells from unexposed donors were obtained before the COVID-19 pandemic (2011-2018). Isolation of CD4+ T cells took place after approximately 10 days in culture. As concerns this clone: Its antigen is unidentified.

Profiling relied on immunoSEQ multiplex PCR, and the TCRdb table lists in-frame clones only, not all of them. The sample shows roughly 30,000 clones, 74% of them seen only once. This TCR was sampled from a human donor in good health. This chain uses TRBV25-1 with TRBJ2-3, with 9 bases aligning to TRBD2. Sequencing input: CD4+ T cells from PBMCs, cultured in vitro. CDR3 amino acids: CASIGGLATDTQYF. The CDR3 DNA follows: TGTGCCAGCATTGGAGGACTAGCGACAGATACGCAGTATTTT.